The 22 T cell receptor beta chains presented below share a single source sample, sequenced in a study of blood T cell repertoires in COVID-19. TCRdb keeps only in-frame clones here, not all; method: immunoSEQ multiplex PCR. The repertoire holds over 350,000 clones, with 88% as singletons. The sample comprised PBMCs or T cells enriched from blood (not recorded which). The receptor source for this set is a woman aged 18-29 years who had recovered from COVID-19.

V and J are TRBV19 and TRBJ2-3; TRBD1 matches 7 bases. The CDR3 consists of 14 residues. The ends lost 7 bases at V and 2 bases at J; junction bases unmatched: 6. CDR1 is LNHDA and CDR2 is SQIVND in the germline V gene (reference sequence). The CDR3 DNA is TGTGCCAGTAAGAGGGGGCCTAACACAGATACGCAGTATTTT. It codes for CASKRGPNTDTQYF.

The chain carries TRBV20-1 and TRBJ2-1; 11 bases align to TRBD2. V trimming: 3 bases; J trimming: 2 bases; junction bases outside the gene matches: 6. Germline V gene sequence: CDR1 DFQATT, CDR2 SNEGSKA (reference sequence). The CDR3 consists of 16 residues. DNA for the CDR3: TGCAGTGCTAGTTCACTAGCGGGGGCTACCTACAATGAGCAGTTCTTC. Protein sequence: CSASSLAGATYNEQFF.

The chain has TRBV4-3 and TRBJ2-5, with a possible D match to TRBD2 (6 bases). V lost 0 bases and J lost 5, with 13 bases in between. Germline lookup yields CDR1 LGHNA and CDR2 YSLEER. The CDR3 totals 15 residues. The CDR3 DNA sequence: TGCGCCAGCAGCCAAGAAGGGCGCAGCGGGGAGACCCAGTACTTC. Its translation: CASSQEGRSGETQYF.

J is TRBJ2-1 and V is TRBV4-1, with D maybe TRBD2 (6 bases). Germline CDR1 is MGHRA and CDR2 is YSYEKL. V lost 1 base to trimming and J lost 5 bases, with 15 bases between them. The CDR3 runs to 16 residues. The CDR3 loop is CASSQAGGAAHNEQFF. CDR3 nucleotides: TGCGCCAGCAGCCAAGCCGGCGGGGCCGCCCACAATGAGCAGTTCTTC.

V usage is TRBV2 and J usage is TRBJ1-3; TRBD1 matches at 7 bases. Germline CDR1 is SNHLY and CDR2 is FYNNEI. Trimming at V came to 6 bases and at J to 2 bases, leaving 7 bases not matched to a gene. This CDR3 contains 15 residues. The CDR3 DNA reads TGTGCCAGCAGAGAATCCGACAGGGCTGGAAACACCATATATTTT. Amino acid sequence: CASRESDRAGNTIYF.

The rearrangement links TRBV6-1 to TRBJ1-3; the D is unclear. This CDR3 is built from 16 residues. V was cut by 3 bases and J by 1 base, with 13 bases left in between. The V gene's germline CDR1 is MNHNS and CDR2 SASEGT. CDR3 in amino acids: CASSDQTTKSGNTIYF. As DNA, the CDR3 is TGTGCCAGCAGTGACCAAACAACGAAGTCTGGAAACACCATATATTTT.

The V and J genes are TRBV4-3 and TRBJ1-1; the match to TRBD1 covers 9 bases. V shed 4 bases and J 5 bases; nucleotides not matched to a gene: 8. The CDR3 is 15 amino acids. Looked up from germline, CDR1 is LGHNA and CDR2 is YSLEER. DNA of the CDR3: TGCGCCAGCAGCCTCACAGGGGGCGTGGGAACTGAAGCTTTCTTT. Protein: CASSLTGGVGTEAFF.

This chain's CDR3 is CSVERGYTF. The CDR3 coding sequence is TGCAGCGTTGAACGTGGCTACACCTTC. This rearrangement joins TRBV29-1 to TRBJ1-2; unclear D gene. Germline CDR1 reads SQVTM; CDR2 reads ANQGSEA. The CDR3 consists of 9 residues. V lost 2 bases to trimming and J lost 7 bases, with 2 bases between them.

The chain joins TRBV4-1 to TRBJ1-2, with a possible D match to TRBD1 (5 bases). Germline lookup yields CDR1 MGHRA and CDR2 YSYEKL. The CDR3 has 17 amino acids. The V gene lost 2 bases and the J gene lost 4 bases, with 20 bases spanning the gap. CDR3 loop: CASSQSNRQPVVYGYTF. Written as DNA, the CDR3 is TGCGCCAGCAGCCAATCGAATAGACAGCCTGTAGTCTATGGCTACACCTTC.

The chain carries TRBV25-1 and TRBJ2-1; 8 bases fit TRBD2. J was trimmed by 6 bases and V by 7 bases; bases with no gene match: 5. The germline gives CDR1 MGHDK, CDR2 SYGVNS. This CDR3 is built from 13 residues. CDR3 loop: CASIRGGANEQFF. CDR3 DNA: TGTGCCAGCATTCGGGGGGGGGCCAATGAGCAGTTCTTC. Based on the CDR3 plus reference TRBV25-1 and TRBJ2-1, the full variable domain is EADIYQTPRYLVIGTGKKITLECSQTMGHDKMYWYQQDPGMELHLIHYSYGVNSTEKGDLSSESTVSRIRTEHFPLTLESARPSHTSQYLCASIRGGANEQFFGPGTRLTVL.

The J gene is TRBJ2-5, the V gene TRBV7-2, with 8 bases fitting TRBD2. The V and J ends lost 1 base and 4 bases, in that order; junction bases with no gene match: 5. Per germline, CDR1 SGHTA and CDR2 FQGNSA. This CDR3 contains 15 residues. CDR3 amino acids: CASSLVSGARETQYF. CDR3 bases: TGTGCCAGCAGCTTAGTTAGCGGGGCCCGAGAGACCCAGTACTTC.

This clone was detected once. The CDR3 spells CASSSGQSNQPQHF. For the CDR3, the DNA is TGCGCCAGCAGCTCGGGACAGTCCAATCAGCCCCAGCATTTT. The chain joins TRBV5-1 to TRBJ1-5; 7 nucleotides align to TRBD1. The CDR3 is made up of 14 amino acids. The germline V gene encodes CDR1 SGHRS and CDR2 YFSETQ. Germline trimming cut 3 bases from V and 3 bases from J; bases unmatched to any gene: 3. Variable domain in full (rest from reference TRBV5-1 and TRBJ1-5): KAGVTQTPRYLIKTRGQQVTLSCSPISGHRSVSWYQQTPGQGLQFLFEYFSETQRNKGNFPGRFSGRQFSNSRSEMNVSTLELGDSALYLCASSSGQSNQPQHFGDGTRLSIL.

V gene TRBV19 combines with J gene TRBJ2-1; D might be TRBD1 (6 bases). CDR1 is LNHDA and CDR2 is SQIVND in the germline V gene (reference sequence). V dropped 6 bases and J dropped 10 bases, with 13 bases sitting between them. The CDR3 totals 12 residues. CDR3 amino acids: CASSTPGDEQFF. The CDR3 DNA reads TGTGCCAGTAGCACCCCAGGGGACGAGCAGTTCTTC.

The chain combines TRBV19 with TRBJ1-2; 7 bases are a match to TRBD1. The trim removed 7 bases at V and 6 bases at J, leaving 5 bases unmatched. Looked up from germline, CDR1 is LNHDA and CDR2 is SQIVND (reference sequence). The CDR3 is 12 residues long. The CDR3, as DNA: TGTGCCAGTACCAAGGGGGCTGATGGCTACACCTTC. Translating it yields CASTKGADGYTF.

The CDR3 nucleotides read TGTGCCAGCAGGTTGGACAGGGAGGGCGGCTACACCTTC. This codes for CASRLDREGGYTF. The chain is built from TRBV2 and TRBJ1-2; 8 positions agree with TRBD1. The CDR3 is made up of 13 amino acids. Trimming removed 6 bases from V and 8 bases from J; junction bases left unmatched: 8. Per the germline V gene, CDR1 is SNHLY and CDR2 is FYNNEI.

The CDR3 protein is CASSPRTGVDQPQHF. CDR3 DNA sequence: TGTGCCAGCTCACCACGTACAGGGGTAGATCAGCCCCAGCATTTT. The chain links TRBV18 to TRBJ1-5; 7 nucleotides align to TRBD1. From germline, CDR1 is KGHSH and CDR2 LQKENI. The CDR3 length is 15 residues. V shed 1 base, J shed 5 bases, and the junction held 5 bases outside the gene matches. Looking up the rest from reference TRBV18 and TRBJ1-5 gives the full variable domain: NAGVMQNPRHLVRRRGQEARLRCSPMKGHSHVYWYRQLPEEGLKFMVYLQKENIIDESGMPKERFSAEFPKEGPSILRIQQVVRGDSAAYFCASSPRTGVDQPQHFGDGTRLSIL.

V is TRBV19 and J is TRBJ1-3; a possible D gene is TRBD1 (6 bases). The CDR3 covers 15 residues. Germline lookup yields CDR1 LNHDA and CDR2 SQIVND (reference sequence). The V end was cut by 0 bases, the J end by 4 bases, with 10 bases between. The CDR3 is CASSIDRGHGNTIYF. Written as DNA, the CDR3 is TGTGCCAGTAGTATAGATCGGGGACACGGAAACACCATATATTTT.

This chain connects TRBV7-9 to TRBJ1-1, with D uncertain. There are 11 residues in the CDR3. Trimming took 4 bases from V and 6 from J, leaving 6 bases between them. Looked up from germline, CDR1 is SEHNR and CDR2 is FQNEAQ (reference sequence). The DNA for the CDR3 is TGTGCCAGCAGCTCAAATCCTGAAGCTTTCTTT. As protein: CASSSNPEAFF. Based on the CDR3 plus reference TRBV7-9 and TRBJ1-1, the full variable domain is DTGVSQNPRHKITKRGQNVTFRCDPISEHNRLYWYRQTLGQGPEFLTYFQNEAQLEKSRLLSDRFSAERPKGSFSTLEIQRTEQGDSAMYLCASSSNPEAFFGQGTRLTVV.

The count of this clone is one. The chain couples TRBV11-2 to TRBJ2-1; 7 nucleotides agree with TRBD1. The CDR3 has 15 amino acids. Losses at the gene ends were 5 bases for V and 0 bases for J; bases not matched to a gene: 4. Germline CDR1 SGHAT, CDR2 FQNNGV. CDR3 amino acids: CASSTRTGSYNEQFF. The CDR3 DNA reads TGTGCCAGCAGCACCCGGACAGGCTCCTACAATGAGCAGTTCTTC.

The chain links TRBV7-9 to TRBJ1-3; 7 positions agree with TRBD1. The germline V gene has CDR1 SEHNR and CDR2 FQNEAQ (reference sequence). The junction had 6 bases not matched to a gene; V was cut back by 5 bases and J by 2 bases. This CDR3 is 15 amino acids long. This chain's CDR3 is CASSVTGYPGNTIYF. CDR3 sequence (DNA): TGTGCCAGCAGCGTGACAGGGTATCCTGGAAACACCATATATTTT.

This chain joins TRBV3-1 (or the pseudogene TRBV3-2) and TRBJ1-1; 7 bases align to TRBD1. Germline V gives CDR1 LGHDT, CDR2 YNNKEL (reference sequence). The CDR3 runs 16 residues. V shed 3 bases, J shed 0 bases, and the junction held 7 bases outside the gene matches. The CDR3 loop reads CASSQAQGMVNTEAFF. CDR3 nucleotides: TGTGCCAGCAGCCAGGCACAGGGGATGGTGAACACTGAAGCTTTCTTT.

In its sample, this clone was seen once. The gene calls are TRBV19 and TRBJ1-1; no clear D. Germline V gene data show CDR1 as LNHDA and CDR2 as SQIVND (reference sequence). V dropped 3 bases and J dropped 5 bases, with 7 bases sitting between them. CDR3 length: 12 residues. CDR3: CASSMWRTEAFF. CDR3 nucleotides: TGTGCCAGTAGTATGTGGAGGACTGAAGCTTTCTTT.